These 21 T cell receptor beta chains were all obtained from the same sample, sequenced in a study of blood T cell repertoires in COVID-19. Produced via immunoSEQ multiplex PCR; TCRdb's table is partial and in-frame only. The sample shows 250,000 to 300,000 clones, 75% to 90% of them seen only once. Source material: peripheral blood. Receptors were obtained from a woman in her thirties or forties who had recovered from COVID-19.

V usage is TRBV7-9 and J usage is TRBJ1-2; tentative D call: TRBD1 (5 bases). Trimming removed 3 bases from V and 6 bases from J, with 11 bases in between. Per germline, CDR1 SEHNR and CDR2 FQNEAQ (reference sequence). The CDR3 runs to 13 residues. The chain's CDR3 is CASSFDSGHGYTF. CDR3 in DNA: TGTGCCAGCAGCTTCGACAGTGGGCATGGCTACACCTTC. Based on the CDR3 plus reference TRBV7-9 and TRBJ1-2, the full variable domain is DTGVSQNPRHKITKRGQNVTFRCDPISEHNRLYWYRQTLGQGPEFLTYFQNEAQLEKSRLLSDRFSAERPKGSFSTLEIQRTEQGDSAMYLCASSFDSGHGYTFGSGTRLTVV.

This chain uses TRBV7-9 with TRBJ1-1; D remains ambiguous. The germline V gene has CDR1 SEHNR and CDR2 FQNEAQ (reference sequence). CDR3 length: 14 residues. V gave up 5 bases and J gave up 1 base, with 11 bases separating them. CDR3 sequence reads: CASSPVWPNTEAFF. The CDR3 nucleotides are TGTGCCAGCAGCCCTGTATGGCCGAACACTGAAGCTTTCTTT. Combining the CDR3 with reference TRBV7-9 and TRBJ1-1 gives the whole variable domain DTGVSQNPRHKITKRGQNVTFRCDPISEHNRLYWYRQTLGQGPEFLTYFQNEAQLEKSRLLSDRFSAERPKGSFSTLEIQRTEQGDSAMYLCASSPVWPNTEAFFGQGTRLTVV.

V is TRBV7-9 and J is TRBJ1-2; D is perhaps TRBD1 (6 bases). Germline V gene data show CDR1 as SEHNR and CDR2 as FQNEAQ (reference sequence). CDR3 length: 14 amino acids. The V and J ends lost 0 bases and 7 bases respectively, with 12 bases between them. CDR3 region: CASSLAGGGGGYTF. In nucleotides, the CDR3 is TGTGCCAGCAGCTTAGCCGGGGGGGGCGGTGGCTACACCTTC. Full variable domain (remainder filled in from reference TRBV7-9 and TRBJ1-2): DTGVSQNPRHKITKRGQNVTFRCDPISEHNRLYWYRQTLGQGPEFLTYFQNEAQLEKSRLLSDRFSAERPKGSFSTLEIQRTEQGDSAMYLCASSLAGGGGGYTFGSGTRLTVV.

The rearrangement links TRBV3-1 (or the pseudogene TRBV3-2) to TRBJ2-5; maybe TRBD2 (5 bases). Trimming stripped 5 bases from V and 0 bases from J, with 10 bases between. Per the germline V gene, CDR1 is LGHDT and CDR2 is YNNKEL (reference sequence). CDR3 length equals 14 residues. The CDR3 sequence: CASSWTGYQETQYF. CDR3 DNA: TGTGCCAGCAGCTGGACTGGATACCAAGAGACCCAGTACTTC.

The CDR3 sequence: CASSFGKLAGVYNEQFF. Written as DNA, the CDR3 is TGCGCCAGCAGCTTCGGTAAACTAGCGGGGGTCTACAATGAGCAGTTCTTC. This chain uses TRBV5-1 with TRBJ2-1; 11 bases line up with TRBD2. Losses at the gene ends were 2 bases for V and 3 bases for J; bases not matched to a gene: 7. Germline lookup yields CDR1 SGHRS and CDR2 YFSETQ. The CDR3 extends over 17 amino acids.

The rearrangement joins TRBV6-2 or TRBV6-3 to TRBJ2-1, with no clear D. Trimming removed 4 bases at V and 7 bases at J, with 11 bases between. The CDR3 sequence is 13 residues long. Germline V gene sequence: CDR1 MNHEY, CDR2 SVGEGT. The CDR3 nucleotides are TGTGCCAGCAGTTCTCAGATATTGAATGAGCAGTTCTTC. Protein: CASSSQILNEQFF.

The chain carries TRBV18 and TRBJ1-4; D is uncertain. This CDR3 has 13 amino acids. V gave up 3 bases and J gave up 6 bases, with 8 bases separating them. Germline CDR1 and CDR2: KGHSH and LQKENI. For the CDR3, the DNA is TGTGCCAGCTCACCTCCCGGGGATGAAAAACTGTTTTTT. It translates to CASSPPGDEKLFF.

The rearrangement uses TRBV19 and TRBJ2-2, with TRBD1 matching 9 bases. Germline V gives CDR1 LNHDA, CDR2 SQIVND (reference sequence). With 6 bases clipped from V and 4 bases from J, the junction kept 3 bases outside the gene matches. CDR3 length: 14 amino acids. The CDR3 reads CASRLTGGTGELFF. CDR3 DNA sequence: TGTGCCAGTAGACTGACAGGGGGCACCGGGGAGCTGTTTTTT.

V and J are TRBV27 and TRBJ2-3; the match to TRBD2 covers 9 bases. The CDR3 is 15 residues long. V gave up 8 bases and J gave up 4 bases; unmatched junction bases: 10. Germline CDR1 reads MNHEY; CDR2 reads SMNVEV (reference sequence). The CDR3 coding sequence is TGTGCCAGCGGGGCGGGGGGGGGCGGTGCAGATACGCAGTATTTT. It yields the protein CASGAGGGGADTQYF.

This rearrangement joins TRBV6-6 to TRBJ2-5; D gene ambiguous. Germline V gives CDR1 MNHNY, CDR2 SVGAGI (reference sequence). CDR3 size: 13 residues. V was cut by 2 bases and J by 5 bases, with 9 bases left in between. The CDR3 sequence: CASSYRAAETQYF. CDR3 sequence (DNA): TGTGCCAGCAGTTACCGCGCAGCGGAGACCCAGTACTTC.

Remarks on this clone: The same CDR3 also results from other DNA sequences found in this sample. V usage is TRBV27 and J usage is TRBJ2-7, with D perhaps TRBD1 (7 bases). Deletions cut 5 bases from V and 4 bases from J, with 15 bases between. This CDR3 has 14 residues. Germline values: CDR1 MNHEY, CDR2 SMNVEV (reference sequence). The CDR3 sequence is CASSPDRDLYEQYF. CDR3 DNA sequence: TGTGCCAGCAGTCCCGACAGGGACTTGTACGAGCAGTACTTC.

The rearrangement links TRBV19 to TRBJ1-4; no definite D call. The germline CDR1 and CDR2 sequences are LNHDA and SQIVND (reference sequence). The CDR3 contains 14 residues. V was shortened by 2 bases and J by 6 bases, with 10 bases between the two germline ends. CDR3 in amino acids: CASSIPRTYEKLFF. The CDR3 DNA follows: TGTGCCAGTAGTATACCCCGGACTTATGAAAAACTGTTTTTT. Based on the CDR3 plus reference TRBV19 and TRBJ1-4, the full variable domain is DGGITQSPKYLFRKEGQNVTLSCEQNLNHDAMYWYRQDPGQGLRLIYYSQIVNDFQKGDIAEGYSVSREKKESFPLTVTSAQKNPTAFYLCASSIPRTYEKLFFGSGTQLSVL.

This clone has only one observation. V and J are TRBV14 and TRBJ1-1; 9 nucleotides line up with TRBD1. CDR1 and CDR2 (germline): SGHDN, FVKESK. CDR3 length equals 15 residues. With V trimmed by 3 bases and J by 4 bases, 6 bases remained unmatched. The CDR3 loop is CASSHNRGLGTEAFF. DNA for the CDR3: TGTGCCAGCAGCCATAACAGGGGGCTTGGCACTGAAGCTTTCTTT.

The chain uses TRBV19 and TRBJ1-1; D is uncertain. The CDR3 contains 13 residues. Germline CDR1 reads LNHDA; CDR2 reads SQIVND (reference sequence). Between the trimmed V and J ends, which lost 6 bases and 1 base, there was a span of 9 bases. The CDR3 DNA follows: TGTGCCAGTAGCCGAGGAAGGAACACTGAAGCTTTCTTT. Its translation: CASSRGRNTEAFF.

J is TRBJ1-1 and V is TRBV7-2; D unclear. There are 15 residues in the CDR3. Germline V gives CDR1 SGHTA, CDR2 FQGNSA. The V and J ends lost 5 bases and 4 bases respectively, with 17 bases between them. In nucleotides, the CDR3 is TGTGCCAGCAGCCCCGGACTTGCGTTCATCACTGAAGCTTTCTTT. It is translated as CASSPGLAFITEAFF.

The V call is TRBV19, the J call TRBJ2-2; weak D call: TRBD2 (6 bases). CDR1 and CDR2 from the germline V gene are LNHDA and SQIVND (reference sequence). V lost 6 bases and J 1 base, leaving 18 bases between the germline ends. The CDR3 has 17 residues. The CDR3 region has the DNA TGTGCCAGTAGGAGGAGGCGGGAACGTAAGAACACCGGGGAGCTGTTTTTT. This encodes CASRRRRERKNTGELFF.

This clone has only one observation. The identical CDR3 is also encoded by other nucleotide sequences in the sample. The J gene is TRBJ2-7, the V gene TRBV18; the match to TRBD1 covers 10 bases. V shed 2 bases, J shed 4 bases, and the junction held 5 bases outside the gene matches. CDR3 length: 15 amino acids. Germline lookup yields CDR1 KGHSH and CDR2 LQKENI. The CDR3 DNA sequence: TGTGCCAGCTCACCAAGACAGGGGGCGCGGTACGAGCAGTACTTC. This encodes CASSPRQGARYEQYF.

The chain carries TRBV7-2 and TRBJ1-1; D perhaps matches TRBD1 (5 bases). CDR1 and CDR2 from the germline V gene are SGHTA and FQGNSA. The CDR3 has 14 residues. V was cut by 2 bases and J by 3 bases, with 10 bases left in between. CDR3 bases: TGTGCCAGCAGCTTACCATGGGGGGACACTGAAGCTTTCTTT. It specifies CASSLPWGDTEAFF.

This chain uses TRBV5-1 with TRBJ1-1; the match to TRBD1 covers 9 bases. The CDR3 totals 15 residues. Germline V gives CDR1 SGHRS, CDR2 YFSETQ. The ends lost 4 bases at V and 4 bases at J; junction bases unmatched: 8. The CDR3 sequence: CASSLETGGGTEAFF. The CDR3 DNA is TGCGCCAGCAGCCTAGAGACAGGGGGAGGCACTGAAGCTTTCTTT.

This clone was found once. The gene calls are TRBV5-1 and TRBJ1-1, with TRBD1 identical over 9 bases. V shed 3 bases and J 0 bases; nucleotides not matched to a gene: 3. The CDR3 is 15 residues long. Germline lookup yields CDR1 SGHRS and CDR2 YFSETQ. CDR3 sequence: CASSSGTGMNTEAFF. CDR3 coding DNA: TGCGCCAGCAGCTCTGGGACAGGGATGAACACTGAAGCTTTCTTT.

This clone was found once. The V and J genes are TRBV20-1 and TRBJ1-2; D is unclear. Germline lookup yields CDR1 DFQATT and CDR2 SNEGSKA (reference sequence). Between the trimmed V and J ends, which lost 5 bases and 2 bases, there was a span of 3 bases. CDR3 length equals 10 residues. This CDR3 reads CSALNYGYTF. DNA of the CDR3: TGCAGTGCTTTAAACTATGGCTACACCTTC.